The 10 T cell receptor beta chains below all came from one sample that was sequenced in a study of identical twins. TCRdb re-derived calls from the 5' RACE reads in MiXCR, one entry per CDR3 protein. The sample gives about 340,000 distinct CDR3 sequences, roughly an eighth of which show up once; more than 6% is in the top ten. These data also formed part of another study, on yellow fever vaccine responses in identical twins.

Sequencing was done on a sample of CD8+ T cells sorted from blood. Receptor source: a young woman in good health.

This chain uses TRBV11-2 with TRBJ2-7; D gene uncertain. Germline-derived CDR1 and CDR2 are SGHAT and FQNNGV. There are 15 residues in the CDR3. Trimming left V 1 base short and J 4 bases short, with 14 bases between. The CDR3 protein is CASSLGPGMVYEQYV. In DNA form, the CDR3 reads TGTGCCAGCAGCTTAGGTCCAGGCATGGTATACGAGCAGTACGTC.

This clonotype appeared a few times. J is TRBJ2-1 and V is TRBV7-9, with D tentatively TRBD2 (5 bases). The germline V gene has CDR1 SEHNR and CDR2 FQNEAQ (reference sequence). This CDR3 region has 14 residues. The ends were cut back, 6 bases at V and 4 bases at J, with 13 bases in the middle. The CDR3 sequence is CASSPDLKYNEQFF. For the CDR3, the DNA is TGTGCCAGCAGTCCGGACTTAAAATACAATGAGCAGTTCTTC.

This chain uses TRBV4-2 with TRBJ2-1; D is uncertain. The CDR3 has 15 amino acids. The ends were cut back, 4 bases at V and 0 bases at J, with 10 bases in the middle. Germline values: CDR1 LGHNA, CDR2 YNFKEQ. This chain's CDR3 is CASSPRNPSYNEQFF. CDR3 nucleotides: TGTGCCAGCAGCCCTCGTAATCCCTCCTACAATGAGCAGTTCTTC.

This clonotype was recorded at least ten times. The chain recombines TRBV28 with TRBJ1-5; TRBD1 agrees at 8 bases. Losses at the gene ends were 1 base for V and 7 bases for J; bases not matched to a gene: 9. From germline, CDR1 is MDHEN and CDR2 SYDVKM. The CDR3 contains 16 residues. The CDR3 protein is CASSLSTDRVSQPQHF. As DNA, the CDR3 is TGTGCCAGCAGTTTATCCACGGACAGGGTAAGCCAGCCCCAGCATTTT.

At least ten counts were recorded for this clonotype. The chain links TRBV12-3 or TRBV12-4 to TRBJ2-7, with D possibly TRBD1 on 5 matching bases. The V and J ends lost 5 bases and 1 base respectively, with 6 bases between them. The CDR3 totals 12 residues. CDR3 loop: CASSQGSYEQYV. As DNA, the CDR3 is TGTGCCAGCAGTCAGGGATCCTACGAGCAGTACGTC.

J is TRBJ1-4 and V is TRBV28; TRBD1 matches 9 bases. Germline CDR1 MDHEN, CDR2 SYDVKM. CDR3 size: 13 residues. Losses at the gene ends were 10 bases for V and 4 bases for J; bases not matched to a gene: 4. The CDR3 DNA follows: TGTGCCACTCGACAGGGGGTTAATGAAAAACTGTTTTTT. Translating gives CATRQGVNEKLFF.

The chain combines TRBV12-3 or TRBV12-4 with TRBJ2-5; 14 nucleotides line up with TRBD2. CDR3 size: 19 residues. V was pared by 0 bases and J by 4 bases, with 10 bases of the junction left unmatched. The DNA for the CDR3 is TGTGCCAGCAGTTTAGCGCTGGGGACTAGCGGGGGCCCAGGAGAGACCCAGTACTTC. Its protein product is CASSLALGTSGGPGETQYF.

This clonotype was seen a few times. The chain couples TRBV7-9 to TRBJ1-1; 7 nucleotides align to TRBD1. Per germline, CDR1 SEHNR and CDR2 FQNEAQ (reference sequence). The V segment lost 0 bases and the J segment 12 bases; nucleotides outside the gene matches: 7. The CDR3 length is 13 residues. The CDR3 region is CASSLARQGETFF. The CDR3 nucleotides read TGTGCCAGCAGCTTAGCCAGACAGGGTGAGACTTTCTTT.

This clonotype was seen a handful of times. V usage is TRBV19 and J usage is TRBJ2-1; possibly TRBD1 or TRBD2 for D (5 bases each). The CDR3 totals 13 residues. The V and J ends lost 1 base and 8 bases respectively, with 9 bases between them. Germline V lookup: CDR1 LNHDA, CDR2 SQIVND (reference sequence). As DNA, the CDR3 is TGTGCCAGTAGTATAGGGGGGTCGGATGAGCAGTTCTTC. Translation gives CASSIGGSDEQFF. Full variable domain (rest looked up from reference TRBV19 and TRBJ2-1): DGGITQSPKYLFRKEGQNVTLSCEQNLNHDAMYWYRQDPGQGLRLIYYSQIVNDFQKGDIAEGYSVSREKKESFPLTVTSAQKNPTAFYLCASSIGGSDEQFFGPGTRLTVL.

The chain links TRBV7-9 to TRBJ2-2, with D tentatively TRBD2 (5 bases). Per the germline V gene, CDR1 is SEHNR and CDR2 is FQNEAQ (reference sequence). Trimming stripped 7 bases from V and 5 bases from J, with 20 bases between. CDR3 length: 16 residues. CDR3 nucleotide sequence: TGTGCCAGCATCCCGGCTGGCGAGGGTCGAACCGGGGAGCTGTTTTTT. It encodes CASIPAGEGRTGELFF.